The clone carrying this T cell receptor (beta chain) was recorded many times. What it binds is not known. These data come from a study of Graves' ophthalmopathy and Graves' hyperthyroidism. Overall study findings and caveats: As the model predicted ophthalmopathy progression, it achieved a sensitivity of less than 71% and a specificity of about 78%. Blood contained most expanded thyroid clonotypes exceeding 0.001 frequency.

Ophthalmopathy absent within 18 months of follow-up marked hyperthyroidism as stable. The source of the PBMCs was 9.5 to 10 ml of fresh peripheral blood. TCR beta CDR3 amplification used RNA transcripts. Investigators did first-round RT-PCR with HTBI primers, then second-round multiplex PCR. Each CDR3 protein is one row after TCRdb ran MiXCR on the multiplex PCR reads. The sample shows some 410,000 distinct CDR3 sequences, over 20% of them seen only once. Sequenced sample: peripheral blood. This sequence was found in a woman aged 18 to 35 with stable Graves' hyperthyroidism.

CDR3: CASSRNLKDGYTF. The DNA of the CDR3 is TGTGCCAGCAGCCGAAATTTGAAGGATGGCTACACCTTC. The chain is built from TRBV6-1 and TRBJ1-2, with D hard to call. The CDR3 runs 13 residues. The germline V gene encodes CDR1 MNHNS and CDR2 SASEGT. V was pared by 6 bases and J by 6 bases, with 14 bases between.